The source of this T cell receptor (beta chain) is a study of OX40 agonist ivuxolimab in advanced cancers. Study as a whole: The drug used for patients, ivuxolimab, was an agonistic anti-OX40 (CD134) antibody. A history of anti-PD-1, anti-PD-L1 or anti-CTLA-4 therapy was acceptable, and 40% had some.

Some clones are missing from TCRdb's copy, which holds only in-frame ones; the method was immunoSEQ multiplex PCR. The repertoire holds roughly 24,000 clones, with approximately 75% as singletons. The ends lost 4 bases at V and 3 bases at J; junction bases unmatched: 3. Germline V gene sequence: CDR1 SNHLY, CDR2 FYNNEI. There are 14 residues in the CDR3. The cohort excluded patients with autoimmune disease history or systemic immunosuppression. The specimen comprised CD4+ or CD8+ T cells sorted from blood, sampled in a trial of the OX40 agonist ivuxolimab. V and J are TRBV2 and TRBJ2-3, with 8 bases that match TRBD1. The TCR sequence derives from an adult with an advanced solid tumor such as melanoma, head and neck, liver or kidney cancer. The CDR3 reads CASSVNRGTDTQYF. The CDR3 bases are TGTGCCAGCAGTGTCAACAGGGGGACAGATACGCAGTATTTT.